These 18 T cell receptor beta chains came from one sample sequenced in a study of breast tumors, draining lymph nodes, adjacent tissues. TCRdb re-derived calls from the multiplex PCR reads in MiXCR, one entry per CDR3 protein. The repertoire has more than 50,000 distinct CDR3 sequences, approximately 57% of them found once; the top ten carry roughly a fifth. Sequencing used breast tumor tissue. These receptors originate from a female donor with breast cancer. Some clones in this sample may be carry-over from other donors' samples.

This clonotype was found many times. Compared with germline, one end of the junction differs, possibly owing to a read error. The gene calls are TRBV20-1 and TRBJ1-2, with D possibly TRBD1 on 5 matching bases. CDR1 DFQATT and CDR2 SNEGSKA come from the germline V gene (reference sequence). The CDR3 covers 12 residues. The CDR3 coding sequence is TGCAGTGCAAGGGCAGGGAACTATGGCTCCACCTTC. This gives the protein CSARAGNYGSTF.

This chain joins TRBV20-1 and TRBJ1-6; D is unresolved. V shed 0 bases and J shed 13 bases, with 16 bases lying between them. Germline values: CDR1 DFQATT, CDR2 SNEGSKA (reference sequence). There are 14 residues in the CDR3. CDR3 sequence reads: CSAREPGYVSPLHF. DNA of the CDR3: TGCAGTGCTAGAGAGCCGGGGTACGTTTCGCCCCTCCACTTT.

In DNA form, the CDR3 reads TGTGCCAGCAGCAAAGACCCCAGACCGTACAATGAGCAGTTCTTC. Protein sequence: CASSKDPRPYNEQFF. The chain employs TRBV9 and TRBJ2-1; D not resolved. This CDR3 is built from 15 residues. Per germline, CDR1 SGDLS and CDR2 YYNGEE. Trimming removed 4 bases at V and 4 bases at J, with 15 bases between.

Points on this clonotype: A much larger clone sits a single nucleotide away, making a read error possible. This chain connects TRBV13 to TRBJ2-5; D unresolved. V lost 2 bases, J lost 4 bases, and 2 bases lay in between. Germline CDR1 PRHDT, CDR2 FYEKMQ (reference sequence). This CDR3 is 11 amino acids long. The CDR3 DNA follows: TGTGCCAGCAGCTTACCAGAGACCCAGTACTTC. It codes for CASSLPETQYF. The whole variable domain, remainder taken from reference TRBV13 and TRBJ2-5, is AAGVIQSPRHLIKEKRETATLKCYPIPRHDTVYWYQQGPGQDPQFLISFYEKMQSDKGSIPDRFSAQQFSDYHSELNMSSLELGDSALYFCASSLPETQYFGPGTRLLVL.

This sequence joins TRBV11-2 and TRBJ2-1; D remains unclear. V gave up 8 bases and J gave up 12 bases, with 20 bases separating them. The CDR3 loop spans 13 amino acids. Germline-derived CDR1 and CDR2 are SGHAT and FQNNGV. The CDR3 nucleotides are TGTGCCAGCGTGCGAGGCTTAACAGATACGCAGTTCTTC. This translates into CASVRGLTDTQFF.

The J gene is TRBJ1-2, the V gene TRBV30, with D maybe TRBD1 (5 bases). The germline V gene encodes CDR1 GTSNPN and CDR2 SVGIG (reference sequence). The length of the CDR3 is 13 residues. V was clipped by 5 bases and J by 9 bases, with 19 bases between them. The CDR3 loop reads CAWGIGAQGRYTF. The DNA of the CDR3 is TGTGCCTGGGGAATAGGGGCCCAAGGGCGCTACACCTTC.

The rearrangement uses TRBV20-1 and TRBJ2-1; 11 nucleotides line up with TRBD2. CDR1 is DFQATT, CDR2 SNEGSKA, per germline (reference sequence). The CDR3 has 17 residues. With 2 bases clipped from V and 3 bases from J, the junction kept 9 bases outside the gene matches. CDR3 nucleotide sequence: TGCAGTGCTAGATTGGTAGCGGGGGGGCTGTTCTACAATGAGCAGTTCTTC. This gives the protein CSARLVAGGLFYNEQFF.

The chain has TRBV10-1 and TRBJ2-1, with 10 bases identical to TRBD2. The CDR3 runs to 16 residues. V trimming: 0 bases; J trimming: 4 bases; junction bases outside the gene matches: 3. The germline CDR1 and CDR2 sequences are WNHNN and SYGVQD (reference sequence). Here the CDR3 reads CASSESTSGIYNEQFF. The DNA for the CDR3 is TGCGCCAGCAGTGAGTCAACTAGCGGGATATACAATGAGCAGTTCTTC.

The CDR3 DNA reads as TGTGCCGCGAGACCTCGGGACCGCAAGCTCTATGGCTACACCTTC. Its translation is CAARPRDRKLYGYTF. V is TRBV30 and J is TRBJ1-2; D possibly corresponds to TRBD1 (5 bases). Germline CDR1 reads GTSNPN; CDR2 reads SVGIG (reference sequence). V lost 8 bases and J lost 4, with 23 bases in between. The CDR3 totals 15 residues.

This clonotype turned up a few times. The chain couples TRBV20-1 to TRBJ1-3; the D is unclear. The CDR3 spans 18 residues. Germline V gene data show CDR1 as DFQATT and CDR2 as SNEGSKA (reference sequence). V lost 0 bases to trimming and J lost 2 bases, with 20 bases between them. The CDR3 coding sequence is TGCAGTGCTAGAGATCTCAGGACCACGAATAGGGCTGGAAACACCATATATTTT. Translating it yields CSARDLRTTNRAGNTIYF.

The rearrangement uses TRBV6-6 and TRBJ2-3; weak D call: TRBD2 (5 bases). CDR1 and CDR2 (germline): MNHNY, SVGAGI (reference sequence). The CDR3 loop spans 13 amino acids. Trimming shortened V by 6 bases and J by 4 bases, and 11 bases separated the two germline ends. The CDR3 here is CASSSLGADTQYF. The CDR3 DNA sequence: TGTGCCAGCAGCTCCTTGGGAGCAGATACGCAGTATTTT.

There are many counts of this clonotype. The chain combines TRBV2 with TRBJ2-1; 7 nucleotides match TRBD1. The CDR3 has 15 residues. Germline V CDR1 and CDR2: SNHLY, FYNNEI. With V trimmed by 1 base and J by 3 bases, 3 bases remained unmatched. The CDR3 spells CASSEDPGGYNEQFF. Here the CDR3 DNA reads TGTGCCAGCAGTGAAGATCCAGGGGGCTACAATGAGCAGTTCTTC.

This clonotype has at least ten counts. The chain is built from TRBV6-2 or TRBV6-3 and TRBJ2-5; no clear D. Germline V gives CDR1 MNHEY, CDR2 SVGEGT. The CDR3 consists of 13 residues. Deletions cut 6 bases from V and 5 bases from J, with 13 bases between. The CDR3 nucleotides are TGTGCCAGCAGGCCAGTAAGGCCGGAGACCCAGTACTTC. Its protein product is CASRPVRPETQYF.

Turning to this clonotype: At one of its ends the junction is not consistent with the germline gene, which may arise from a read error. The V gene is TRBV7-9, the J gene TRBJ2-7; a possible D gene is TRBD2 (6 bases). The V gene's germline CDR1 is SEHNR and CDR2 FQNEAQ (reference sequence). This CDR3 region has 15 residues. The CDR3 coding sequence is TGTGCCAGCAGCTTAGGCCCCCTGGCCCGCGGGGAGCTGTACTTC. Translation gives CASSLGPLARGELYF.

V and J are TRBV18 and TRBJ1-6; no definite D call. V lost 1 base to trimming and J lost 13 bases, with 11 bases between them. This CDR3 is built from 13 residues. Germline CDR1 is KGHSH and CDR2 is LQKENI. The CDR3 DNA reads as TGTGCCAGCTCACCACTCAGACCGTCGCCCCTCCACTTT. It translates to CASSPLRPSPLHF.

This clonotype was seen many times. The chain couples TRBV10-1 to TRBJ2-2; 10 nucleotides line up with TRBD2. With V trimmed by 3 bases and J by 3 bases, 7 bases remained unmatched. The germline CDR1 and CDR2 sequences are WNHNN and SYGVQD (reference sequence). The CDR3 extends over 17 amino acids. CDR3: CASSEKGLAEYTGELFF. The CDR3, as DNA: TGCGCCAGCAGTGAAAAAGGACTAGCGGAATACACCGGGGAGCTGTTTTTT.

This clonotype has at least ten counts. J is TRBJ1-5 and V is TRBV15; D not resolved. V lost 0 bases and J lost 2, with 8 bases in between. CDR1 is LNHNV and CDR2 is YYDKDF in the germline V gene (reference sequence). The CDR3 runs to 15 residues. CDR3: CATSRDLRGNQPQHF. CDR3 coding DNA: TGTGCCACCAGCAGAGATCTTCGAGGCAATCAGCCCCAGCATTTT.

This clonotype is medium-sized. This chain uses TRBV14 with TRBJ2-7; D gene uncertain. The CDR3 runs 11 residues. Trimming removed 4 bases from V and 6 bases from J, with 7 bases in between. Germline CDR1 SGHDN, CDR2 FVKESK. The CDR3, as DNA: TGTGCCAGCAGCCGCATAAGCGAGCAGTACTTC. This encodes CASSRISEQYF.